A single sample is the source of the 24 T cell receptor beta chains below, sequenced in a study of early T cells in non-severe SARS-CoV-2 infection (dated by TCRdb to about 2021). The library was built by means of 5' RACE. TCRdb records NextSeq 500 as the sequencer. TCRdb took the public reads, trimmed them with fastp at Q25, ran MiXCR for clone calling and kept in-frame beta chains. Records with the same CDR3 protein are collapsed into one entry carrying the most frequent genes and DNA. Across this sample there are 68,000 or so distinct CDR3 sequences, with around 13% seen only once. The top ten constitute around 5% of the sample. The sequencing input was whole blood. These receptors were collected from an adult who was a healthcare worker with PCR-confirmed SARS-CoV-2 infection or an uninfected control (not recorded which).

This clonotype was observed a few times. This rearrangement joins TRBV29-1 to TRBJ2-7; 7 bases line up with TRBD1. This CDR3 region has 12 residues. The V and J ends lost 4 bases and 6 bases, in that order; junction bases with no gene match: 6. Per germline, CDR1 SQVTM and CDR2 ANQGSEA. DNA for the CDR3: TGCAGCGTTGGGGGCGACAGGGTCGAGCAGTACTTC. Protein: CSVGGDRVEQYF.

There are many counts of this clonotype. The chain has TRBV6-5 and TRBJ2-3; no clear D gene. Trimming removed 0 bases at V and 2 bases at J, with 12 bases between. The germline gives CDR1 MNHEY, CDR2 SVGAGI. This CDR3 has 16 residues. CDR3 in DNA: TGTGCCAGCAGTTACTCGGAAGGTTGGGCCACAGATACGCAGTATTTT. Translating it yields CASSYSEGWATDTQYF.

This clonotype was found many times. The chain carries TRBV5-6 and TRBJ2-3, with D maybe TRBD1 (6 bases). Germline V CDR1 and CDR2: SGHDT, YYEEEE. Trimming shortened V by 0 bases and J by 0 bases, and 8 bases separated the two germline ends. This CDR3 spans 15 amino acids. CDR3 nucleotide sequence: TGTGCCAGCAGCTTGGACAGGGACAGCACAGATACGCAGTATTTT. Translation: CASSLDRDSTDTQYF.

The gene calls are TRBV5-4 and TRBJ2-5; D uncertain. Trimming pared 0 bases from V and 5 bases from J, leaving 11 bases between. The CDR3 length is 14 residues. CDR1 is SGHNT, CDR2 YYREEE, per germline (reference sequence). CDR3 residues: CASSLGQSRETQYF. Written as DNA, the CDR3 is TGTGCCAGCAGCTTGGGACAAAGCAGGGAGACCCAGTACTTC.

On this clonotype: This could be a read error, since a much larger clone is one nucleotide away. The chain is built from TRBV20-1 and TRBJ2-7; D might be TRBD1 (5 bases). The CDR3 contains 11 residues. Germline lookup yields CDR1 DFQATT and CDR2 SNEGSKA (reference sequence). V dropped 5 bases and J dropped 3 bases, with 8 bases sitting between them. The CDR3 sequence is CSAGANYEQYF. DNA for the CDR3: TGCAGTGCTGGGGCAAACTACGAGCAGTACTTC.

V usage is TRBV6-1 and J usage is TRBJ2-3; tentative D call: TRBD2 (5 bases). This CDR3 comprises 14 residues. Germline CDR1 reads MNHNS; CDR2 reads SASEGT. V was trimmed by 6 bases and J by 5 bases, leaving 15 bases between them. The CDR3 reads CASSLLEMRDTQYF. Written as DNA, the CDR3 is TGTGCCAGCAGCCTACTAGAAATGAGAGATACGCAGTATTTT.

The chain links TRBV5-1 to TRBJ2-3, with a possible D match to TRBD1 (6 bases). Trimming removed 0 bases from V and 0 bases from J, with 11 bases in between. This CDR3 region has 16 residues. Germline values: CDR1 SGHRS, CDR2 YFSETQ. The DNA of the CDR3 is TGCGCCAGCAGCTTGGAAAGGGGGTTTAGCACAGATACGCAGTATTTT. Amino acid sequence: CASSLERGFSTDTQYF.

The CDR3 DNA follows: TGTGCCAGCAGCCCTTTCGCTCAGGGGAGCAACACTGAAGCTTTCTTT. The encoded protein is CASSPFAQGSNTEAFF. The chain recombines TRBV9 with TRBJ1-1, with a possible D match to TRBD1 (6 bases). Germline CDR1 and CDR2: SGDLS and YYNGEE. CDR3 size: 16 residues. V was cut by 4 bases and J by 2 bases, with 18 bases left in between.

This clonotype was detected many times. This CDR3 is CASTIGDYQNGYTF. In nucleotides, the CDR3 is TGTGCCAGCACCATTGGGGACTATCAGAATGGCTACACCTTC. The V gene is TRBV2, the J gene TRBJ1-2, with D possibly TRBD1 on 5 matching bases. V lost 7 bases to trimming and J lost 6 bases, with 18 bases between them. Germline assignment: CDR1 SNHLY and CDR2 FYNNEI. The CDR3 is 14 residues long.

This clonotype appeared many times. This chain connects TRBV6-4 to TRBJ2-2; 10 positions match TRBD1. CDR3 length: 14 amino acids. The junction had 5 bases not matched to a gene; V was cut back by 10 bases and J by 3 bases. The V gene's germline CDR1 is MRHNA and CDR2 SNTAGT. The chain's CDR3 is CATSGTGDTGELFF. In nucleotides, the CDR3 is TGTGCCACCTCAGGGACAGGGGACACCGGGGAGCTGTTTTTT.

This clonotype was found once. A much larger clone lies one base from this, so it may be a read error. V usage is TRBV7-7 and J usage is TRBJ2-3; no definite D call. The CDR3 totals 13 residues. Germline CDR1 SSHAT, CDR2 FNYEAQ (reference sequence). Deletions cut 2 bases from V and 0 bases from J, with 3 bases between. The CDR3 nucleotides read TGTGCCAGCAGCTTACAGAGCACAGATACGCAGTATTTT. It encodes CASSLQSTDTQYF.

This clonotype was picked up a small number of times. The chain joins TRBV12-3 or TRBV12-4 to TRBJ2-1; TRBD2 agrees at 7 bases. J gave up 7 bases and V 5 bases, and 8 bases lay outside the gene matches. The CDR3 runs to 14 residues. CDR3 nucleotides: TGTGCCAGCAGTCCCCTGCGGGGAGGGAATGAGCAGTTCTTC. Protein sequence: CASSPLRGGNEQFF.

On this clonotype: A much bigger clone sits one base away, suggesting this may be a read error. It is likely a read error, because the conserved phenylalanine at the end of the CDR3 is missing. The rearrangement joins TRBV20-1 to TRBJ1-1; the match to TRBD1 covers 9 bases. The trim removed 2 bases at V and 3 bases at J, leaving 7 bases unmatched. This CDR3 comprises 15 residues. Germline CDR1 reads DFQATT; CDR2 reads SNEGSKA (reference sequence). The CDR3 here is CSARRTGEFYTEAFS. The CDR3 coding sequence is TGCAGTGCTAGACGGACAGGGGAATTTTACACTGAAGCTTTCTCT.

The rearrangement uses TRBV19 and TRBJ1-5; TRBD1 matches 8 bases. This CDR3 is 17 amino acids long. Looked up from germline, CDR1 is LNHDA and CDR2 is SQIVND (reference sequence). Trimming cost V 7 bases and J 2 bases; bases outside gene matches: 13. The CDR3 sequence: CASTLPGGGRGNQPQHF. The CDR3 coding sequence is TGTGCCAGTACCCTCCCAGGGGGCGGCAGAGGCAATCAGCCCCAGCATTTT.

There are many counts of this clonotype. The genes are TRBV5-6 and TRBJ2-5; no clear D. The CDR3 is made up of 13 amino acids. The ends were cut back, 3 bases at V and 2 bases at J, with 8 bases in the middle. Looked up from germline, CDR1 is SGHDT and CDR2 is YYEEEE. CDR3 amino acids: CASSSVQQETQYF. The CDR3 DNA reads as TGTGCCAGCAGCTCGGTCCAGCAAGAGACCCAGTACTTC.

This clonotype was observed at least ten times. This chain connects TRBV6-1 to TRBJ2-1, with 11 bases aligning to TRBD1. Trimming removed 4 bases from V and 5 bases from J; junction bases left unmatched: 10. CDR1 and CDR2 from the germline V gene are MNHNS and SASEGT. This CDR3 has 17 amino acids. The CDR3 DNA sequence: TGTGCCAGCAGTGCCCGGAGGGGGACAGGGGGAAACAATGAGCAGTTCTTC. As protein: CASSARRGTGGNNEQFF.

The CDR3 nucleotides read TGTGCCAGCAGCTCCGGACAGGGACCGACCTCTGGAAACACCATATATTTT. Protein product: CASSSGQGPTSGNTIYF. V gene TRBV5-5 combines with J gene TRBJ1-3; 8 nucleotides match TRBD1. The V gene's germline CDR1 is SGHKS and CDR2 YYEKEE (reference sequence). V lost 3 bases to trimming and J lost 0 bases; unmatched junction nucleotides: 8. The CDR3 length is 17 residues.

Comments on this clonotype: This clone may be a read error of a much larger clone one base away. The gene calls are TRBV6-1 and TRBJ1-1; TRBD1 matches at 8 bases. Germline CDR1 MNHNS, CDR2 SASEGT. This CDR3 region has 14 residues. CDR3 in DNA: TGTGCCAGCAGTGAATCTTCAGGGGGCACTGAAGCTATCTTT. Its protein is CASSESSGGTEAIF.

Worth noting for this clonotype: A much larger clone lies a single base off, so this may be a read error. This chain uses TRBV27 with TRBJ1-3, with 7 bases matching TRBD1. In germline, CDR1 is MNHEY, CDR2 SMNVEV (reference sequence). The CDR3 consists of 15 residues. V shed 3 bases, J shed 3 bases, and the junction held 5 bases outside the gene matches. Here the CDR3 reads CASSFIGGGGNTIYF. CDR3 sequence (DNA): TGTGCCAGCAGTTTCATAGGGGGCGGTGGAAACACCATATATTTT.

The V gene is TRBV10-1, the J gene TRBJ1-2, with D perhaps TRBD1 (5 bases). The germline V gene encodes CDR1 WNHNN and CDR2 SYGVQD (reference sequence). Trimming left V 9 bases short and J 0 bases short, with 14 bases between. The CDR3 consists of 14 residues. CDR3 loop: CASNRSIPNYGYTF. The DNA for the CDR3 is TGCGCCAGTAACAGGAGTATTCCTAACTATGGCTACACCTTC.

Many counts were recorded for this clonotype. This sequence joins TRBV3-1 and TRBJ2-1; 8 positions match TRBD2. Germline V gene lookup returns CDR1 LGHDT and CDR2 YNNKEL (reference sequence). The V segment lost 6 bases and the J segment 5 bases; nucleotides outside the gene matches: 6. CDR3 length: 14 residues. CDR3 sequence (DNA): TGTGCCAGCAGTGTTACTAGCGGCGACAATGAGCAGTTCTTC. Amino acid sequence: CASSVTSGDNEQFF.

V gene TRBV7-6 combines with J gene TRBJ2-1; 12 nucleotides line up with TRBD2. V was clipped by 5 bases and J by 6 bases; unmatched bases: 5. Germline values: CDR1 SGHVS, CDR2 FNYEAQ. The CDR3 length is 15 residues. The CDR3 DNA reads as TGTGCCAGCAGCCCGCGGACTAGCGGGGCCAATGAGCAGTTCTTC. Translated: CASSPRTSGANEQFF.

The table lists this clonotype with many counts. The chain joins TRBV6-5 to TRBJ1-6, with 12 nucleotides matching TRBD1. V lost 4 bases, J lost 10 bases, and 8 bases stayed unmatched. This CDR3 contains 16 residues. CDR1 is MNHEY and CDR2 is SVGAGI in the germline V gene. The CDR3 nucleotides are TGTGCCAGCAGTTCCCGGGACAGGGGGCTCGCATCACCCCTCCACTTT. As protein: CASSSRDRGLASPLHF.

Ten or more counts support this clonotype. The chain links TRBV10-3 to TRBJ2-2; D could derive from TRBD1 or TRBD2 (5 bases each). V shed 2 bases and J shed 5 bases, with 6 bases lying between them. CDR1 and CDR2 (germline): ENHRY, SYGVKD. The CDR3 spans 13 residues. The CDR3 loop reads CAISEGGTGELFF. CDR3 in DNA: TGTGCCATCAGTGAGGGGGGAACCGGGGAGCTGTTTTTT.